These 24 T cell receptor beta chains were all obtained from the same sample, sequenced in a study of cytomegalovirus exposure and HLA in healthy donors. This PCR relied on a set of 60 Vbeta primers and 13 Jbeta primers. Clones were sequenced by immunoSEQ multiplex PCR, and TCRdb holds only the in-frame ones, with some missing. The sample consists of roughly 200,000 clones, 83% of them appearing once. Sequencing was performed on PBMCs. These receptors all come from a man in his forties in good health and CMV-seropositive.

The CDR3 reads CASSLSGGGGYTF. Written as DNA, the CDR3 is TGTGCCAGCAGCTTGTCGGGGGGGGGCGGCTACACCTTC. The J gene is TRBJ1-2, the V gene TRBV7-9, with D possibly TRBD1 on 6 matching bases. CDR1 SEHNR and CDR2 FQNEAQ come from the germline V gene (reference sequence). Trimming took off 3 bases at V and 8 bases at J, with 13 bases between the two ends. The CDR3 is 13 amino acids.

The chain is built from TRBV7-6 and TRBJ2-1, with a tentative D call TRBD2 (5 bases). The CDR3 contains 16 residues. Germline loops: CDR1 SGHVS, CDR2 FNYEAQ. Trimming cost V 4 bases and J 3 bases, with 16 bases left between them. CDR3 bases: TGTGCCAGCAGCTCGCCTAGGGAGAAGGGCTACAATGAGCAGTTCTTC. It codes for CASSSPREKGYNEQFF.

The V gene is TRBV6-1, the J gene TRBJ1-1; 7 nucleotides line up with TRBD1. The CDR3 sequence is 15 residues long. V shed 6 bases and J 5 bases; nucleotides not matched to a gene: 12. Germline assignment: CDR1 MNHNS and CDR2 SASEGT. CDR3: CASREREGARTEAFF. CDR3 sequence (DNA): TGTGCCAGCAGGGAACGGGAGGGGGCGCGAACTGAAGCTTTCTTT.

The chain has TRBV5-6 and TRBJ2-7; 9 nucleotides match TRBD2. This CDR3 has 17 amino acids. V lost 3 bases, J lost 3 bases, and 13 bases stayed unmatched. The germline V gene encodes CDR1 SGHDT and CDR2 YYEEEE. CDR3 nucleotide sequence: TGTGCCAGCAGCTCGCGTAGCGGGAGCATAGTTCTCTACGAGCAGTACTTC. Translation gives CASSSRSGSIVLYEQYF.

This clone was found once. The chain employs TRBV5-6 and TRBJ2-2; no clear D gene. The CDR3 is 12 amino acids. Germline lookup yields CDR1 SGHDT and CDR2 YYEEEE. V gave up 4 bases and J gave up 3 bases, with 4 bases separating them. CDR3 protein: CASSLYTGELFF. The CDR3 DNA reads TGTGCCAGCAGCCTCTACACCGGGGAGCTGTTTTTT.

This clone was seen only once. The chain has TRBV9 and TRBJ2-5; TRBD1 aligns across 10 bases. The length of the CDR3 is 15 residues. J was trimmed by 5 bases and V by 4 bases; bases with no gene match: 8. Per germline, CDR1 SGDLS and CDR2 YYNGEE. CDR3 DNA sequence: TGTGCCAGCAGCTACGACAGGGGGCGAGGGGAGACCCAGTACTTC. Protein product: CASSYDRGRGETQYF.

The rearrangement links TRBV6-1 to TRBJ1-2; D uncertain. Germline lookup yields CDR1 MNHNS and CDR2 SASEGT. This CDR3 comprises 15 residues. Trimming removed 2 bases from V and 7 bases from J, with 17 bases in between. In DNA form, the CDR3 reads TGTGCCAGCAGTGAATACTGGCAGGTTCAAGCTGGCTACACCTTC. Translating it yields CASSEYWQVQAGYTF.

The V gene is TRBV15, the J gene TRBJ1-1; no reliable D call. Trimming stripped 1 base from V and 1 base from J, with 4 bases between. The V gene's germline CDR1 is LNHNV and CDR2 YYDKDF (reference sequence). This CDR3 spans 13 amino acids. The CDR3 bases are TGTGCCACCAGCAGAGGACAGAACACTGAAGCTTTCTTT. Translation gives CATSRGQNTEAFF.

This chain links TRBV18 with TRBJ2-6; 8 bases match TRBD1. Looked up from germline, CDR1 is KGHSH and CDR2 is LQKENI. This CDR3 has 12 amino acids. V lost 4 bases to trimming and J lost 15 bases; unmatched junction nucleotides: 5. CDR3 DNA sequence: TGTGCCAGCTCACTCGCCGGGACAGGCCTGACTTTC. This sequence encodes CASSLAGTGLTF.

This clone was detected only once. The CDR3 nucleotides read TGTGCCAGCAGCGTAGCTTTTAGCGGGGCTGGGCCTGATACGCAGTATTTT. Its protein product is CASSVAFSGAGPDTQYF. The J gene is TRBJ2-3, the V gene TRBV9; 8 bases map to TRBD2. V lost 0 bases and J lost 6; bases outside the gene matches: 12. The CDR3 is 17 residues long. Germline CDR1 is SGDLS and CDR2 is YYNGEE.

The CDR3 region has the DNA TGTGCCAGCAGCCGTGACAGCAATAGCAATCAGCCCCAGCATTTT. Amino acids: CASSRDSNSNQPQHF. J is TRBJ1-5 and V is TRBV5-5, with TRBD1 as a possible D gene (5 bases). With 4 bases removed from V and 0 bases from J, the gap between germline ends came to 11 bases. The CDR3 runs 15 residues. Germline loops: CDR1 SGHKS, CDR2 YYEKEE (reference sequence). Complete variable domain (other parts from reference TRBV5-5 and TRBJ1-5): DAGVTQSPTHLIKTRGQQVTLRCSPISGHKSVSWYQQVLGQGPQFIFQYYEKEERGRGNFPDRFSARQFPNYSSELNVNALLLGDSALYLCASSRDSNSNQPQHFGDGTRLSIL.

The CDR3 is CASSLRVAGVDEQFF. CDR3 nucleotide sequence: TGTGCCAGCAGCTTACGTGTAGCGGGAGTTGACGAGCAGTTCTTC. The chain combines TRBV5-4 with TRBJ2-1; 9 bases agree with TRBD2. The ends lost 2 bases at V and 10 bases at J; junction bases unmatched: 10. This CDR3 spans 15 amino acids. Germline-derived CDR1 and CDR2 are SGHNT and YYREEE (reference sequence).

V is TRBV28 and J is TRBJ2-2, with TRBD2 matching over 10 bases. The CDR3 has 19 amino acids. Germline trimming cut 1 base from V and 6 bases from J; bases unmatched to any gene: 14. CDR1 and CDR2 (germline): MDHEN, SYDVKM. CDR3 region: CASSLLIEREGRRAGELFF. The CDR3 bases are TGTGCCAGCAGTTTATTGATCGAGCGGGAGGGCCGTAGGGCCGGGGAGCTGTTTTTT.

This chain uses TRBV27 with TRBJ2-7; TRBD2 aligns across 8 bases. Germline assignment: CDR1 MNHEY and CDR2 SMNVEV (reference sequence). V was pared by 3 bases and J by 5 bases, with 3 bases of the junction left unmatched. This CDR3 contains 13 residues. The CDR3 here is CASSFREGDEQYF. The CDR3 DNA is TGTGCCAGCAGTTTCCGGGAGGGCGACGAGCAGTACTTC.

CDR3 loop: CASSPDLAQRGEQYF. The CDR3 coding sequence is TGTGCCAGCTCACCCGACCTAGCGCAGAGGGGCGAGCAGTACTTC. The chain joins TRBV18 to TRBJ2-7; a possible D gene is TRBD2 (6 bases). CDR3 length: 15 residues. V lost 3 bases and J 6 bases, leaving 18 bases between the germline ends. The germline gives CDR1 KGHSH, CDR2 LQKENI.

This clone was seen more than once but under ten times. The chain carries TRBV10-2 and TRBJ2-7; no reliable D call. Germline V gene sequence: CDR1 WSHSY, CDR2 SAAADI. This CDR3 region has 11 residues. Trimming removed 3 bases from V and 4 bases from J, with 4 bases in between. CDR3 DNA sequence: TGCGCCAGCAGTGACGGGTACGAGCAGTACTTC. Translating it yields CASSDGYEQYF.

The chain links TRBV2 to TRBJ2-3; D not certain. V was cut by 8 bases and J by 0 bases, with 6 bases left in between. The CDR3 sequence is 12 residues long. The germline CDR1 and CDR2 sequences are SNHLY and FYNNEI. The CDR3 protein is CASGTSTDTQYF. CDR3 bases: TGTGCCAGCGGCACCAGCACAGATACGCAGTATTTT.

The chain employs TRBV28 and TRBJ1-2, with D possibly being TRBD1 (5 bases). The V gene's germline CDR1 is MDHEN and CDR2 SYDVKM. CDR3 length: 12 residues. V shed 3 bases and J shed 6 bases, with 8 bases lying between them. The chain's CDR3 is CASSLEGHGYTF. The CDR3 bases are TGTGCCAGCAGTTTGGAGGGGCATGGCTACACCTTC.

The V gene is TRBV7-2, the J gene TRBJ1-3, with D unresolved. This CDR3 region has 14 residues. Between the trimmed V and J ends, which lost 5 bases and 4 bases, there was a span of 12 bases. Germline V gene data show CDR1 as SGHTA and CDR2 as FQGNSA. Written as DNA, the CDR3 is TGTGCCAGCAGCCTACGGCGGGAGGGAAACACCATATATTTT. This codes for CASSLRREGNTIYF.

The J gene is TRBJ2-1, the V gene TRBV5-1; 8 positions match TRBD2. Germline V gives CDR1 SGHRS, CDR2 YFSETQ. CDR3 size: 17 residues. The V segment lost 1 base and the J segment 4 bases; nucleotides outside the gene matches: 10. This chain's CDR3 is CASSLSPSGLTYNEQFF. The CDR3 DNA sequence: TGCGCCAGCAGCTTGAGTCCTAGCGGGTTGACTTACAATGAGCAGTTCTTC.

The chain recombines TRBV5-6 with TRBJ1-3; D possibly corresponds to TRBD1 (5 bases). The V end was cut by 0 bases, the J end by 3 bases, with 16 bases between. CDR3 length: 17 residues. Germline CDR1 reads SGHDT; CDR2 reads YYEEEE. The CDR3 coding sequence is TGTGCCAGCAGCTTGGCCGGGGGTATCTGGGGTGGAAACACCATATATTTT. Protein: CASSLAGGIWGGNTIYF.

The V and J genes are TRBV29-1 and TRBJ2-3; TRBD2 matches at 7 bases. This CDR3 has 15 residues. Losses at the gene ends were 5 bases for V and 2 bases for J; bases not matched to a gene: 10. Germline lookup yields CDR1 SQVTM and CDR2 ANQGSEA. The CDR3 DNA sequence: TGCAGCGTTACGGGAGGCCTTCAGGACACAGATACGCAGTATTTT. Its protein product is CSVTGGLQDTDTQYF.

Here the CDR3 reads CASSLSDSSYNEQFF. CDR3 nucleotide sequence: TGTGCCAGCAGTCTATCCGATAGCTCCTACAATGAGCAGTTCTTC. The chain carries TRBV6-1 and TRBJ2-1; D not resolved. V was shortened by 5 bases and J by 0 bases, with 11 bases between the two germline ends. Per the germline V gene, CDR1 is MNHNS and CDR2 is SASEGT. CDR3 size: 15 residues.

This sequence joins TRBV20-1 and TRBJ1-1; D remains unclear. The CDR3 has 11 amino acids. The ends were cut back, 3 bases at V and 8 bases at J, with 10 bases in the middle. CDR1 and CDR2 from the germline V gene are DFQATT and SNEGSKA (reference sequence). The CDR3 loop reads CSARVEPEAFF. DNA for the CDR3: TGCAGTGCTAGGGTCGAGCCGGAAGCTTTCTTT.